This T cell receptor beta chain is drawn from a study of PD-1 blockade in classical Hodgkin lymphoma (dated by TCRdb to about 2020). Concerning the study at large: Nivolumab dosing was 3 mg/kg intravenously every 2 weeks, continuing until either disease progression or unacceptable toxicity. To define a peripheral blood immune signature of response to PD-1 blockade in classical Hodgkin lymphoma, the study combined TCR beta sequencing with CyTOF.

From its cysteine to its phenylalanine, the CDR3 spans 12 amino acids. Solely the CDR3 DNA is kept, with 36 bases framed from the first base. The junction carries 9 bases between V and J, which are trimmed by 3 bases and 7 bases respectively. The germline V gene (reference sequence) gives CDR1 as GTSNPN and CDR2 as SVGIG. The Qiagen DNeasy kit was used to extract genomic DNA both from unsorted PBMCs and from the negatively selected CD4+ and CD8+ fractions. Amplification of TCR beta CDR3 regions was done by immunoSEQ multiplex PCR with primers that anneal to V and J segments. A synthetic immune receptor repertoire was used to minimize amplification bias, and remaining bias was computationally removed after sequencing. In the paper's pipeline: Repertoire diversity was quantified as the Shannon entropy index using custom Python scripts. The unsorted, CD4+ and CD8+ repertoires were each analyzed separately, with the exception of combined analyses, where CD4+ and CD8+ sequences were merged in silico. A clone was considered expanded if an increase in frequency of at least 2-fold after treatment relative to C1D1 was found, and a pseudocount of 0.5 was applied to clones undetected at baseline. Clones with 0 or 1 copy at C1D1 were classified as singleton clones, and clones with 2 or more copies were classified as non-singleton clones. Clones expanded in unsorted samples were labelled as CD4+, CD8+ or unknown by matching protein sequences in sorted samples from the same patient. Wilcoxon tests on paired samples were used to test changes in diversity from C1D1 to C4D1. TCRdb carries this immuneACCESS record with in-frame sequences only. Its versions omit some clonotypes, under half of them owing to an unresolved V gene in the studies checked, with the rest unexplained. From that table come the V and J calls and clone size; the DNA was used to work out D and trimming. A total of 40,000 to 50,000 clones appear in this sample, just under 80% of them only once. The ten largest clones capture roughly 13% of the sample.

The time point label here, explained by the study, means: cycle 1 day 1 (C1D1), immediately before nivolumab initiation. Every trial patient had relapsed after autologous stem cell transplantation, and cohorts A, B and C differed in prior brentuximab vedotin exposure. The trial cohort was composed of about 53 patients with relapsed/refractory classical Hodgkin lymphoma, for whom complete response, partial response or progressive disease was recorded as best overall response. In the multi-cohort phase II CheckMate 205 trial, trial patients received single-agent nivolumab. An independent review committee assessed best overall response by applying the 2007 International Working Group response criteria. Trial PBMCs were collected just before the start of nivolumab (C1D1) and during therapy at cycle 2 day 1 and cycle 4 day 1. Peripheral blood was collected in 8 mL Vacutainer Cell Preparation Tubes, from which PBMCs were isolated by centrifugation and then cryopreserved.

On this clone itself: Its target antigen remains unknown. Base qualities are missing; no much larger clone stands one base away.

What the authors observed across the whole study: Only a single clinical trial cohort was studied, and what caused the repertoire differences, possibly disease activity or prior therapy, remained undefined. Lower diversity was seen in patients whose nivolumab began less than 1 year after ASCT, and these patients were left out of later analyses so that immune reconstitution would not confound the results. Trial patients achieving complete response had baseline diversity similar to newly diagnosed patients, whereas partial responders and progressors had significantly lower diversity. By C4D1, a significant rise was seen in CD4+ TCR diversity but not in CD8+ TCR diversity (p=0.0027 vs p=0.16), and the rise was most apparent among complete responders (p=0.02). Baseline TCR diversity was reported to be lower in newly diagnosed patients than in healthy donors and to be lower still in relapsed/refractory patients.

The chain joins TRBV30 to TRBJ1-4, and perhaps TRBD1 as D gene, on 5 matching bases. This TCR was recovered from a human donor with classical Hodgkin lymphoma. The sequencing used peripheral blood mononuclear cells (PBMCs), collected at baseline. The DNA sequence is given as TGTGCCTGGAGGGGAGGGGCTGAAAAACTGTTTTTT. This yields the protein CAWRGGAEKLFF. This CDR3, with the reference TRBV30 and TRBJ1-4 proteins standing in past its ends, gives the full variable domain SQTIHQWPATLVQPVGSPLSLECTVEGTSNPNLYWYRQAAGRGLQLLFYSVGIGQISSEVPQNLSASRPQDRQFILSSKKLLLSDSGFYLCAWRGGAEKLFFGSGTQLSVL.